The present T cell receptor beta chain was sequenced within a study of graft-versus-host responses after intestinal transplantation. With respect to this clone: Antigen specificity is unknown.

Study-wide results and limits: When patients had graft-donor T cell macrochimerism, their allografts held high graft-versus-host to host-versus-graft clonal ratios.

Germline assignment: CDR1 SEHNR and CDR2 FQNEAQ (reference sequence). With 5 bases clipped from V and 3 bases from J, the junction kept 3 bases outside the gene matches. This CDR3 has 15 residues. TCRdb's copy holds only in-frame clones and misses some; the assay was immunoSEQ multiplex PCR. The sample holds over 100,000 clones, 85% to 95% seen once. This chain links TRBV7-9 with TRBJ2-1; 11 bases are shared with TRBD2. The clonotype comes from a human donor who received an intestinal transplant. Sequenced here: unstimulated CD8+ T cells sorted from spleen or lymph node cells, sampled before intestinal transplant. The CDR3 here is CASSDSGRGYNEQFF. Written as DNA, the CDR3 is TGTGCCAGCAGCGATAGCGGGAGGGGCTACAATGAGCAGTTCTTC.